The TCR beta chain described here comes from a study of cytomegalovirus exposure and HLA in healthy donors. Germline CDR1 reads PRHDT; CDR2 reads FYEKMQ (reference sequence). The CDR3 extends over 19 amino acids. Trimming removed 4 bases from V and 0 bases from J, with 22 bases in between. Primers for the PCR totalled 60 Vbeta and 13 Jbeta. Using immunoSEQ multiplex PCR, the repertoire was profiled, and TCRdb retains in-frame clones only, with some absent. The sample has roughly 160,000 clones, over 80% seen once. The chain couples TRBV13 to TRBJ2-1, with D perhaps matching TRBD2 (5 bases). The clonotype comes from a boy aged 2-15 years in good health and CMV-seronegative. The material sequenced was PBMCs. The CDR3 sequence: CASSSPPTSKEGSYNEQFF. CDR3 in DNA: TGTGCCAGCAGCTCACCCCCCACTAGTAAAGAGGGCTCCTACAATGAGCAGTTCTTC.